This T cell receptor (beta chain) derives from a study of shared clonotypes between healthy human individuals. General study points: Relative to their counterparts shared across all four donors, non-shared clonotypes exhibited diminished generation probabilities.

Trimming pared 0 bases from V and 5 bases from J, leaving 9 bases between. The germline gives CDR1 SGHNT, CDR2 YYREEE (reference sequence). The CDR3 has 14 residues. Here immunoSEQ multiplex PCR was the method, and the copy in TCRdb shows in-frame clones only, minus some. The data contain about 2.4 million clones, under 95% of them singletons. Turning to this clone: Its antigen is not identified.

The chain is built from TRBV5-4 and TRBJ2-1, with a possible D match to TRBD2 (5 bases). Sample: naive CD4+ T cells from PBMCs. This sample's subset: CD45RA+ positively selected. This TCR derives from a man younger than 30 in good health. Some clones in this sample may be carry-over from other donors' samples. In nucleotides, the CDR3 is TGTGCCAGCAGCTTGGTAGCGACCCACAATGAGCAGTTCTTC. Translation: CASSLVATHNEQFF. Filled out from reference TRBV5-4 and TRBJ2-1, the complete variable domain reads ETGVTQSPTHLIKTRGQQVTLRCSSQSGHNTVSWYQQALGQGPQFIFQYYREEENGRGNFPPRFSGLQFPNYSSELNVNALELDDSALYLCASSLVATHNEQFFGPGTRLTVL.